This T cell receptor beta chain was identified in a study of cytomegalovirus exposure and HLA in healthy donors. This clone was seen only a few times. The length of the CDR3 is 15 residues. V lost 0 bases and J 3 bases, leaving 10 bases between the germline ends. CDR1 and CDR2 (germline): SGHTA, FQGTGA. Amplification used 60 Vbeta primers and 13 Jbeta primers. Clones were sequenced by immunoSEQ multiplex PCR, and TCRdb holds only the in-frame ones, with some missing. The repertoire includes 120,000 or so clones, roughly 86% of them detected once, and about 1.7% sits in the top ten. The sequenced sample was PBMCs. This sequence originates from a man between 18 and 29 years old in good health and CMV-seronegative. The V call is TRBV7-3, the J call TRBJ2-3, with D maybe TRBD2 (6 bases). The CDR3 loop is CASSLTAGRTDTQYF. CDR3 DNA: TGTGCCAGCAGCTTAACCGCGGGGAGGACAGATACGCAGTATTTT.